The subject of this entry is one T cell receptor (beta chain). The sample comes from a study of blood T cell repertoires in COVID-19. Study information: The analysed material was cDNA or gDNA that came from T cells, B-cell-depleted T cells, or PBMCs.

The CDR3 totals 15 residues. With 2 bases clipped from V and 6 bases from J, the junction kept 8 bases outside the gene matches. Germline V gene data show CDR1 as MDHEN and CDR2 as SYDVKM. Profiled with immunoSEQ multiplex PCR; TCRdb holds only in-frame clones, not every one. The sample lists some 200,000 clones, roughly four fifths occurring once. Those enrolled, adults aged roughly 18 to 95 years, came from about 24 US areas. The rearrangement uses TRBV28 and TRBJ2-7; 9 positions match TRBD2. Sequencing was carried out using PBMCs or T cells enriched from blood (not recorded which). This TCR was sampled from a woman aged 40 to 50 with acute COVID-19. The CDR3 sequence is CASSLHAGGPFEQYF. The CDR3 DNA follows: TGTGCCAGCAGTTTACATGCGGGAGGGCCCTTCGAGCAGTACTTC.